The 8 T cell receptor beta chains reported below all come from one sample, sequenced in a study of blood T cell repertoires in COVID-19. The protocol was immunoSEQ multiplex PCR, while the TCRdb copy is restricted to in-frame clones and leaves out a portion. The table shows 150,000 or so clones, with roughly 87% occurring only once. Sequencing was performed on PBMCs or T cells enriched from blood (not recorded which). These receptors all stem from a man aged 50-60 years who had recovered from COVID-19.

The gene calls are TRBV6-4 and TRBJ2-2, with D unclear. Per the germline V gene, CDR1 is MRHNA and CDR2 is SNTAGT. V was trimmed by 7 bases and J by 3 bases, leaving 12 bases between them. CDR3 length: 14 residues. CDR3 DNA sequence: TGTGCCAGCAAAGAGAGTACCGACACCGGGGAGCTGTTTTTT. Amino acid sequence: CASKESTDTGELFF.

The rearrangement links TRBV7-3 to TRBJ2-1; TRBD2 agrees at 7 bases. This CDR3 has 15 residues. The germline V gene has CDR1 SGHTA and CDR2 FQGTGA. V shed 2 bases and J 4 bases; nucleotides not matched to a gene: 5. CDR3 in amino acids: CASSLDGLVYNEQFF. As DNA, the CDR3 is TGTGCCAGCAGCTTAGACGGACTAGTTTACAATGAGCAGTTCTTC.

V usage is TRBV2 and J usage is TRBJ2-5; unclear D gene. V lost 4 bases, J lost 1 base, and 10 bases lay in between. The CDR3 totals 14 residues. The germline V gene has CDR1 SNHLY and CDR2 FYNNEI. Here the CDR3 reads CASSGWAAQETQYF. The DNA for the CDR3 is TGTGCCAGCAGTGGTTGGGCAGCCCAAGAGACCCAGTACTTC.

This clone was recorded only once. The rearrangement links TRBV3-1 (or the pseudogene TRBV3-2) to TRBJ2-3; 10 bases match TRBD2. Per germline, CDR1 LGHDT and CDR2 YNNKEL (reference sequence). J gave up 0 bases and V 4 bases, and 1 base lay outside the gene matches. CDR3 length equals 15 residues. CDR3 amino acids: CASSLTSGSTDTQYF. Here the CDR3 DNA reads TGTGCCAGCAGCCTGACTAGCGGGAGCACAGATACGCAGTATTTT.

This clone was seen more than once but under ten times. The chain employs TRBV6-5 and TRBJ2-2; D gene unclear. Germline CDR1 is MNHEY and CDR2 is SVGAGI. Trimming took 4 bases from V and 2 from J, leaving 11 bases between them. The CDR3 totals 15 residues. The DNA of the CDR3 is TGTGCCAGCAGTTCCCTCTCCCCCAACACCGGGGAGCTGTTTTTT. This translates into CASSSLSPNTGELFF.

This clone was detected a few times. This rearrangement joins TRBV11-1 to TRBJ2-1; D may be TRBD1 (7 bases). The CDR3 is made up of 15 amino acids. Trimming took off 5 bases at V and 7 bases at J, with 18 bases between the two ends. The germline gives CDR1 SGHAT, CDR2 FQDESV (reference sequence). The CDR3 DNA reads TGTGCCAGCAGCCGATGGGACAGAGGGGGGAATGAGCAGTTCTTC. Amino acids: CASSRWDRGGNEQFF.

The CDR3, as DNA: TGTGCCAGCAGACCACCAGGGGCTCTGGGGACCCAGTACTTC. Protein product: CASRPPGALGTQYF. V is TRBV7-9 and J is TRBJ2-5; possible D gene TRBD1, 6 bases. This CDR3 comprises 14 residues. CDR1 is SEHNR, CDR2 FQNEAQ, per germline (reference sequence). V dropped 6 bases and J dropped 7 bases, with 18 bases sitting between them.

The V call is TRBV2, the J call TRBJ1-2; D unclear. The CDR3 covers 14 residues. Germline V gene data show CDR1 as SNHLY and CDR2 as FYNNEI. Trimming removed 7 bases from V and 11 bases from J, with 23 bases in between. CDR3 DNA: TGTGCCAGCAAGTTGTTACAGAGTGCCTCAAAGTACACCTTC. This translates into CASKLLQSASKYTF.